This TCR beta chain was captured in a study of T cell repertoires in cytomegalovirus infection. Study background: Peptides in the study included HLA-C-restricted and HLA-B-restricted CMV epitopes. The public TCR beta signatures pointed to both CMV infection and matching HLA type.

TCRdb fed the reads into MiXCR, producing one record per CDR3 protein. The sample carries approximately 990,000 distinct CDR3 sequences, approximately 31% recorded once. This CDR3 spans 14 amino acids. In germline, CDR1 is SGDLS, CDR2 YYNGEE. V lost 0 bases to trimming and J lost 4 bases, with 10 bases between them. The study's findings and limits: The ex vivo response was dominated by HLA-C-restricted CMV-specific TCR beta clonotypes. The cumulative frequency of public TCR beta families distinguished individuals who carried CMV together with the relevant HLA.

Comment on this clonotype: Its antigen is as yet unknown.

This chain joins TRBV9 and TRBJ1-2; no definite D call. The sequencing used cultured CD8+ T cells from PBMCs, collected from culture after CMV antigen stimulation. This clonotype was sampled from a human donor in good health (CMV status not recorded). Some clones in this sample may be carry-over from other donors' samples. The CDR3 loop reads CASSVDERLYGYTF. The CDR3 nucleotides read TGTGCCAGCAGCGTAGATGAGCGGCTCTATGGCTACACCTTC.